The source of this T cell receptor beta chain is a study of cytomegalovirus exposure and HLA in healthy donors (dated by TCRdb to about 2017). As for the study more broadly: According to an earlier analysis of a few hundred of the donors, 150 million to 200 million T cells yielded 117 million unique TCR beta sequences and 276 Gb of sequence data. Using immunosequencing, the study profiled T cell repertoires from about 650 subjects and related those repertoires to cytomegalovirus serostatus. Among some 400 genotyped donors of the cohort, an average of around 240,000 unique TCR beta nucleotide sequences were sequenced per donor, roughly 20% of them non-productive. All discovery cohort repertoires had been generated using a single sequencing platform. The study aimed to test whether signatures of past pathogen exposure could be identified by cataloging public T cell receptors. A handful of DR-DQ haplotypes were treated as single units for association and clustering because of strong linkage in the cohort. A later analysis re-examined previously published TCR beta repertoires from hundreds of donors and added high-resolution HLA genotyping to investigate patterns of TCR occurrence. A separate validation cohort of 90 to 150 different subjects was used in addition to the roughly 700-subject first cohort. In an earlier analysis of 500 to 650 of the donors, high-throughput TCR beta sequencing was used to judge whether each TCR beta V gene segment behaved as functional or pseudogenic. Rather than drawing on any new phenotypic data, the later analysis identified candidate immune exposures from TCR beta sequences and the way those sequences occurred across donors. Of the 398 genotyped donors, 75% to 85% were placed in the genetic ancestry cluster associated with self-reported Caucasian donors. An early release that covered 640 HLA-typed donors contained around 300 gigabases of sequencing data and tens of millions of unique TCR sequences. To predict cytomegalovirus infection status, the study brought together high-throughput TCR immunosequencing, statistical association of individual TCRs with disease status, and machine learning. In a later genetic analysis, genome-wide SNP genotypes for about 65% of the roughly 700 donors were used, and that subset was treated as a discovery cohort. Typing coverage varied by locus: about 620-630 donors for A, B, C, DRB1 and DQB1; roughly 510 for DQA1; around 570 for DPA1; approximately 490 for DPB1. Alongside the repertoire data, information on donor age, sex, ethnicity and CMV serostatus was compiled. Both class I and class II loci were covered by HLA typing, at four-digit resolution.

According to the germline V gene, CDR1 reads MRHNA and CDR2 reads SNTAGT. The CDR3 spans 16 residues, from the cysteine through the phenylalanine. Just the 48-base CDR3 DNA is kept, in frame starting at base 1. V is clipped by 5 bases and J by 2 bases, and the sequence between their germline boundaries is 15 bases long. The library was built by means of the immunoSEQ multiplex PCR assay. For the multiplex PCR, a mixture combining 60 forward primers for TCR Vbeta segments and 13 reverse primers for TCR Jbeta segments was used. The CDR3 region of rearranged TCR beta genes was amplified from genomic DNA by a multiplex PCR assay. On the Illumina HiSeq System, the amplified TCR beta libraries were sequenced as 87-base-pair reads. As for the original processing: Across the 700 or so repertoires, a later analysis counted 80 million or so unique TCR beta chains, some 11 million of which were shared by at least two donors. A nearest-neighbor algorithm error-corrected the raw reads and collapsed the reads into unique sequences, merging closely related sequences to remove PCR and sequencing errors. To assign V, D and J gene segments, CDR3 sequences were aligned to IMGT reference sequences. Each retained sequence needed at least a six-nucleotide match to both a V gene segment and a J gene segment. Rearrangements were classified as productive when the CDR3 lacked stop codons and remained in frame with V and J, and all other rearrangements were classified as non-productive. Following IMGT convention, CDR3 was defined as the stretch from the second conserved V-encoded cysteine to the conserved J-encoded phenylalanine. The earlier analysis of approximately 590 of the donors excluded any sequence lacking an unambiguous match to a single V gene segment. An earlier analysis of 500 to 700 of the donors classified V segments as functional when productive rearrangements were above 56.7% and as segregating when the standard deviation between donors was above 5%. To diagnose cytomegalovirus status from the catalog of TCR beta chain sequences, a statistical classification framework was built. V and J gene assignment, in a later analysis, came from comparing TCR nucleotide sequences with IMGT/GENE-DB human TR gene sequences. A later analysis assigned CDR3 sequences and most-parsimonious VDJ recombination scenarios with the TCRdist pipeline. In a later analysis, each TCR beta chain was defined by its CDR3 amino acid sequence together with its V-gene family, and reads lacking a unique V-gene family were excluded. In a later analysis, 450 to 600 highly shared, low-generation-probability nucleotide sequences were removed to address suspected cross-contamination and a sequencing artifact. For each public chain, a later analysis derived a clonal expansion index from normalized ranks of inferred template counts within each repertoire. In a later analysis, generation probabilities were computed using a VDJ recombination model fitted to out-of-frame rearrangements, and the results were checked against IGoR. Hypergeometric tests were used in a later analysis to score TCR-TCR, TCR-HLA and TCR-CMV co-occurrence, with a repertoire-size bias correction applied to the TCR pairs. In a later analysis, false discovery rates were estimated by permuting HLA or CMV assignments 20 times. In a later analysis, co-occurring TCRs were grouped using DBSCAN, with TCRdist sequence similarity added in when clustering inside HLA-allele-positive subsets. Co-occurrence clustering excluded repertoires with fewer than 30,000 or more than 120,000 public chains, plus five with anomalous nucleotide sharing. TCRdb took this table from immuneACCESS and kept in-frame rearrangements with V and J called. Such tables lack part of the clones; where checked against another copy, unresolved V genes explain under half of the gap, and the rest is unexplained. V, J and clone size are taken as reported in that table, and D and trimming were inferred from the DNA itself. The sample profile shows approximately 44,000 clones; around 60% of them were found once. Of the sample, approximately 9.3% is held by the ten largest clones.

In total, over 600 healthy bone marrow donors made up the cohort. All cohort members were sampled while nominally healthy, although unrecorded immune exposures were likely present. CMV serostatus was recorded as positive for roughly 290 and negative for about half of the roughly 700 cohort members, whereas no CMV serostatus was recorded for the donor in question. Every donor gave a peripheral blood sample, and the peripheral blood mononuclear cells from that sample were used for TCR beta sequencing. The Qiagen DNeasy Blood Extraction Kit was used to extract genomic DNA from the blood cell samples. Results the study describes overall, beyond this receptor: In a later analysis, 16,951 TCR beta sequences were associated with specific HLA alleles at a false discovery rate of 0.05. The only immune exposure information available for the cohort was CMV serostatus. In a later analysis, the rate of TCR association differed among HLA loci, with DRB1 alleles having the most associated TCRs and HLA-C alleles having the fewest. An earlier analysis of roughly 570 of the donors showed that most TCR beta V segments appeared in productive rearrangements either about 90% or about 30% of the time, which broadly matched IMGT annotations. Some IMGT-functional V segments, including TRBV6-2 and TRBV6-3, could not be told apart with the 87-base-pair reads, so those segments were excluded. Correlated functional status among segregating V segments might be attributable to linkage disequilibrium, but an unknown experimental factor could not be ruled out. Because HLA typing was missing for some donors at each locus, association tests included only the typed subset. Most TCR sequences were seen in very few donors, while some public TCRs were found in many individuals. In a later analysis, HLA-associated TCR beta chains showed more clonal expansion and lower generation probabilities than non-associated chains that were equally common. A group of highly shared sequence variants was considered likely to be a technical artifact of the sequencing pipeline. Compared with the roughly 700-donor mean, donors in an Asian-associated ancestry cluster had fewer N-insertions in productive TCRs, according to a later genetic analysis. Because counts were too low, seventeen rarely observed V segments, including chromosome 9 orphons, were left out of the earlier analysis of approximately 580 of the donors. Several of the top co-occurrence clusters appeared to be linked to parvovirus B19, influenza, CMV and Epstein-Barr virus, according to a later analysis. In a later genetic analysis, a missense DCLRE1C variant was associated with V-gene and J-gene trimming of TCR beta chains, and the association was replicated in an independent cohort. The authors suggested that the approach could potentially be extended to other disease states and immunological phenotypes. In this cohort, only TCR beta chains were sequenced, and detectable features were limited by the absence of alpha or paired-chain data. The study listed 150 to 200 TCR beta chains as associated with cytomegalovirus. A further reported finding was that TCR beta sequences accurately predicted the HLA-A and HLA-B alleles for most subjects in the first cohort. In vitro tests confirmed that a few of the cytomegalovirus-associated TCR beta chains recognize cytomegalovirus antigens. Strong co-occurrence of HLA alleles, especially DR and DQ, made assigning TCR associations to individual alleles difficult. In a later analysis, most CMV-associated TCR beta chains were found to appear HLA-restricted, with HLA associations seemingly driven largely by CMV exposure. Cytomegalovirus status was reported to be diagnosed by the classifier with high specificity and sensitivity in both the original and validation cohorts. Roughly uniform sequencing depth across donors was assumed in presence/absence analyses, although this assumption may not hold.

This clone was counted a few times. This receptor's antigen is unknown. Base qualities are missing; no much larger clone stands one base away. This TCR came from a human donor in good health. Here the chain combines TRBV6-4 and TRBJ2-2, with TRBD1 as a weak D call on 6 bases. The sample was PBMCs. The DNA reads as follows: TGTGCCAGCAGTAGGGGATTTGGGACAAACACCGGGGAGCTGTTTTTT. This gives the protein CASSRGFGTNTGELFF.